The present T cell receptor (beta chain) was sequenced within a study of T cell responses to AZD1222 COVID-19 vaccine (dated by TCRdb to the early 2020s). For context, the study as a whole: TCR sequencing was performed for over 230 trial participants, of whom roughly 200 were given two doses of AZD1222 and approximately 25 were given two doses of MenACWY control vaccine. Trial participants were enrolled by age into 18-55, 56-69 and 70-plus year subgroups, with approximately 150, 28 and 58 TCR-sequenced participants respectively.

Sample time point, as interpreted from the label and publication: about 28 days (+/-7) after the second vaccine dose. AZD1222 recipients whose second dose came at about 4 weeks and those whose second dose came at about 12 weeks were combined into one group, since spike-specific TCR depth and breadth did not differ between the two schedules. Vaccinee samples were obtained from the UK trials COV001 and COV002, which included a single-blind randomized controlled phase 2/3 trial of AZD1222 (ChAdOx1 nCoV-19) in healthy adults. Trial participant PBMC samples were collected at day 0 and day 28 after the second dose for TCRbeta chain sequencing. The research as a whole found: Epitopes outside the regions mutated in the B.1.351 and B.1.1.7 variants were reportedly recognized by nearly half of the unique spike-specific TCRs. Vaccine-associated CD4 TCRs spanned the whole spike protein, with dominant responses in regions 160-218 and 743-854. In the small 56-69-year group, the increase in depth fell short of significance, most likely because of low power. A significant rise in spike-specific TCR breadth and depth was observed after two AZD1222 doses relative to day 0 and relative to MenACWY recipients. Only a handful of AZD1222 recipients were SARS-CoV-2 seropositive at baseline, limiting conclusions about previously exposed vaccinees. Because no samples from the day 14 peak response were available, repertoires could be characterized only after the peak T cell response. Participants were mostly white British, with more females than males. The authors suggested clonal diversity may have been underestimated.

The CDR3 regions of human TCRbeta chains were analyzed by immunosequencing. The study's own analysis went as follows. TCRs in the repertoires were compared against a reference library of SARS-CoV-2-specific TCRs that had been generated with the MIRA antigen-specificity platform. Breadth was defined as the fraction of unique TCRs that were SARS-CoV-2-associated. Depth was defined as the fraction of total T cells that were SARS-CoV-2-associated. Using the MIRA data, every spike-specific TCR was mapped to the spike region that the TCR reacted to and assigned to either a CD4 or a CD8 class. Log10-transformed breadth and depth values were compared by one-way ANOVA with Sidak's multiple comparisons tests. In its TCRdb copy, this immuneACCESS table keeps in-frame sequences only and misses some clones. Where compared with another copy, unresolved V genes explain less than half of these, and the others have no known cause. V, J and clone size derive from that table, while D and trimming were established from the DNA sequence. This sample holds 150,000 or so clones; roughly 90% were observed only once. Together, the top ten hold approximately 1.2% of the sample.

As to this clone: Its target antigen remains unknown. No qualities accompany the bases; no much larger clone lies one base away.

The clonotype originates from an adult who received the AZD1222 COVID-19 vaccine. The material was peripheral blood, obtained 28 days after the second AZD1222 dose.

The DNA sequence is given as TGTGCCAGCAGCGACCCGGACAGGGTCGGTGACTACGAGCAGTACTTC. Its protein is CASSDPDRVGDYEQYF. Recombination connected TRBV5-4 to TRBJ2-7; TRBD1 fits 8 bases in the junction. Trimming takes 4 bases off V and 3 bases off J; junction bases not matched to a gene: 12. The germline V gene encodes CDR1 SGHNT and CDR2 YYREEE (reference sequence). Including the terminal cysteine and phenylalanine, the CDR3 comprises 16 residues. The sequence is cut down to CDR3 DNA, 48 bases in frame from base 1.